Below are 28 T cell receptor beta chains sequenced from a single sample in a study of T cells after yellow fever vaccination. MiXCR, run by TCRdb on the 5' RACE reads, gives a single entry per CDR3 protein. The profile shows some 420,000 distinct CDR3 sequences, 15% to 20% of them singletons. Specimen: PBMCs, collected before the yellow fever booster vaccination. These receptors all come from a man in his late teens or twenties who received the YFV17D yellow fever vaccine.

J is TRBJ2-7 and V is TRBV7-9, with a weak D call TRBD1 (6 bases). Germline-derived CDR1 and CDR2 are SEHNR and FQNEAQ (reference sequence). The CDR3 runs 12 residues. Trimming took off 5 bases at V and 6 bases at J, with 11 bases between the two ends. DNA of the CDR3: TGTGCCAGCAGCGCACAGGGCCCCGAGCAGTACTTC. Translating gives CASSAQGPEQYF.

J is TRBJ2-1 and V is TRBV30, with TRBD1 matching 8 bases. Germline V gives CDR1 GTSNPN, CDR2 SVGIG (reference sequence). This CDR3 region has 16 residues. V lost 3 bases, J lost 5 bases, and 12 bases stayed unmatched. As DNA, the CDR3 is TGTGCCTGGAGAGGGGATCAGGGGGCGGCACACAATGAGCAGTTCTTC. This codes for CAWRGDQGAAHNEQFF.

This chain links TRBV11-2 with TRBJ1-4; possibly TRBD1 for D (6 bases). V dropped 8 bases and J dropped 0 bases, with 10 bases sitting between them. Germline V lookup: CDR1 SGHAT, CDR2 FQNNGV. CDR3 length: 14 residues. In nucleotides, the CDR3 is TGTGCCAGCGCGGGGGCTACAACTAATGAAAAACTGTTTTTT. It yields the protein CASAGATTNEKLFF.

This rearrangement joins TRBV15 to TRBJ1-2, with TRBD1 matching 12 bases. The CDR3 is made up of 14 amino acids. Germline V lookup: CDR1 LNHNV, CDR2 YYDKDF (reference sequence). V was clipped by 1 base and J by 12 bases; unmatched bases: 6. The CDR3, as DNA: TGTGCCACCAGCAGAGGTGGGACAGGGGGCCCCCACACCTTC. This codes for CATSRGGTGGPHTF.

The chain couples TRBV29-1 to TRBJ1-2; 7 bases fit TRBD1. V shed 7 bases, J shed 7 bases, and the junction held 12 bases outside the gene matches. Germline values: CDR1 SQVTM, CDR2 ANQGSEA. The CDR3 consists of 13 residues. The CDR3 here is CSGSTGRTGGYTF. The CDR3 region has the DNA TGCAGCGGATCGACAGGGCGGACTGGTGGCTACACCTTC. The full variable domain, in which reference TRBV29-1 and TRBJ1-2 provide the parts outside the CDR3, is SAVISQKPSRDICQRGTSLTIQCQVDSQVTMMFWYRQQPGQSLTLIATANQGSEATYESGFVIDKFPISRPNLTFSTLTVSNMSPEDSSIYLCSGSTGRTGGYTFGSGTRLTVV.

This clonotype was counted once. CDR3 nucleotide sequence: TGTGCCACCGCTTCGGGACAGGGGAACCAAGAGACCCAGTACTTC. As protein: CATASGQGNQETQYF. The chain recombines TRBV21-1 with TRBJ2-5; TRBD1, the table's D call, was not compared with the DNA. TRBV21-1 is termed a pseudogene. The CDR3 has 15 residues.

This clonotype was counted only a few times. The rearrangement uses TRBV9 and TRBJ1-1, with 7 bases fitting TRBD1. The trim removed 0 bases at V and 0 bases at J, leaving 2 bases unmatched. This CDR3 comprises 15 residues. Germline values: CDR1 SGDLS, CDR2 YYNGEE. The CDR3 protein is CASSVGGQLNTEAFF. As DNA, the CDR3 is TGTGCCAGCAGCGTAGGGGGACAGCTGAACACTGAAGCTTTCTTT.

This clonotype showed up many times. CDR3 nucleotide sequence: TGTGCCAGCAGTTATCAGGCACTCTCCTACGAGCAGTACGTC. This codes for CASSYQALSYEQYV. The J gene is TRBJ2-7, the V gene TRBV6-2 or TRBV6-3; D call uncertain. This CDR3 has 14 residues. Trimming cost V 3 bases and J 0 bases, with 9 bases left between them. The germline V gene encodes CDR1 MNHEY and CDR2 SVGEGT.

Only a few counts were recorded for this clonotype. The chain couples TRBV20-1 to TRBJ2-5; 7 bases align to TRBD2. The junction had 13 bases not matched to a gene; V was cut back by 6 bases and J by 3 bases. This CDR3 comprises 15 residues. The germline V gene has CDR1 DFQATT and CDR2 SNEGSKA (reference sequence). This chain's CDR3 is CSADISSGAEETQYF. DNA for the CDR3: TGCAGTGCCGATATCTCTAGCGGAGCAGAAGAGACCCAGTACTTC.

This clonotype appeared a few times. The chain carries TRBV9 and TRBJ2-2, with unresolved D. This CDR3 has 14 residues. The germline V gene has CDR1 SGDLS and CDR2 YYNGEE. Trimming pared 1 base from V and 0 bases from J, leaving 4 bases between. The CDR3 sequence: CASSVSSNTGELFF. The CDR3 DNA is TGTGCCAGCAGCGTATCCTCGAACACCGGGGAGCTGTTTTTT.

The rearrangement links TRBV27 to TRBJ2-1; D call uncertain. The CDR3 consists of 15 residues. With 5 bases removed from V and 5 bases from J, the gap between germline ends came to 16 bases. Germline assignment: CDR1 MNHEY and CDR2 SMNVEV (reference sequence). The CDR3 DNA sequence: TGTGCCAGCAGTCCGCCTTTGGAACCGGACAATGAGCAGTTCTTC. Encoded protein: CASSPPLEPDNEQFF.

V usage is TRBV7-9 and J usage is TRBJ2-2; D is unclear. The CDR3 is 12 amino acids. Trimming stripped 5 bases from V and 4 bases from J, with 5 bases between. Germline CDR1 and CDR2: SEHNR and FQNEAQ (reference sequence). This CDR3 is CASSRITGELFF. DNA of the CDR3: TGTGCCAGCAGCCGGATCACCGGGGAGCTGTTTTTT.

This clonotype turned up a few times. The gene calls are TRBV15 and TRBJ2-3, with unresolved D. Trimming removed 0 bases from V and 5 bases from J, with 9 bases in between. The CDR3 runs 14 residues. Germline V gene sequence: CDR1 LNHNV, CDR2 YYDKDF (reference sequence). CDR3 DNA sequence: TGTGCCACCAGCAGAGACCCGAAAAAAGATACGCAGTATTTT. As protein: CATSRDPKKDTQYF.

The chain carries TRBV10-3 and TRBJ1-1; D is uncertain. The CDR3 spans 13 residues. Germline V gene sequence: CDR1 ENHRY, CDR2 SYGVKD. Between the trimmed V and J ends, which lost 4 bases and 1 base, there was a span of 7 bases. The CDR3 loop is CAISGTENTEAFF. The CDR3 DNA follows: TGTGCCATCAGTGGGACCGAGAACACTGAAGCTTTCTTT.

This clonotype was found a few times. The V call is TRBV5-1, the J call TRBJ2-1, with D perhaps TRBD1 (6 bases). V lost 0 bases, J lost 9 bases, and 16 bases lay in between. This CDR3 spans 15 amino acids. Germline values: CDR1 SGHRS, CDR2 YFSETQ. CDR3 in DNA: TGCGCCAGCAGCTTGGCCGGGACACCCACGGCTGAGCAGTTCTTC. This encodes CASSLAGTPTAEQFF.

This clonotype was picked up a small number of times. Here the CDR3 reads CASSTSEGTQYF. For the CDR3, the DNA is TGTGCCAGTAGTACGAGTGAGGGCACGCAGTATTTT. V usage is TRBV19 and J usage is TRBJ2-3; tentative D call: TRBD2 (5 bases). The length of the CDR3 is 12 residues. Trimming pared 4 bases from V and 9 bases from J, leaving 11 bases between. Germline V gene sequence: CDR1 LNHDA, CDR2 SQIVND (reference sequence).

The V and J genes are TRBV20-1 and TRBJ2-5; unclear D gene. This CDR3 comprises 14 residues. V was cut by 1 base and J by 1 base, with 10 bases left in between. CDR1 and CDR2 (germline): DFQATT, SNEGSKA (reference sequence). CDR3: CSARVAESQETQYF. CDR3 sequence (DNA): TGCAGTGCTAGAGTAGCAGAATCCCAAGAGACCCAGTACTTC.

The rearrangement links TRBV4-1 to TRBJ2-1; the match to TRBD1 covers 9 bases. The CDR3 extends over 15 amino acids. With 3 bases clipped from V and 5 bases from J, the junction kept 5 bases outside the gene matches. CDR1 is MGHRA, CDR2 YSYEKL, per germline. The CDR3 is CASSQDRGWDNEQFF. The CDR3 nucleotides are TGCGCCAGCAGCCAGGACAGGGGCTGGGACAATGAGCAGTTCTTC.

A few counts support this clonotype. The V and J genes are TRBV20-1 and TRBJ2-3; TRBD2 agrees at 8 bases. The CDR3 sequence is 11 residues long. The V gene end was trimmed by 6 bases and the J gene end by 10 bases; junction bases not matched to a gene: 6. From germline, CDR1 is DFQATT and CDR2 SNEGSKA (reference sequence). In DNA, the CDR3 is TGCAGTGCCCCGACTAGCGTCGCGCAGTATTTT. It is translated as CSAPTSVAQYF.

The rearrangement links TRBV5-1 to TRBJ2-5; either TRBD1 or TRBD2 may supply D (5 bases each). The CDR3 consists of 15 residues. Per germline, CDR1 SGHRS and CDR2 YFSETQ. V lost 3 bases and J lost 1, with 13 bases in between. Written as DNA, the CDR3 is TGCGCCAGCAGCTCCGGTGGGACCAGCCAAGAGACCCAGTACTTC. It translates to CASSSGGTSQETQYF.

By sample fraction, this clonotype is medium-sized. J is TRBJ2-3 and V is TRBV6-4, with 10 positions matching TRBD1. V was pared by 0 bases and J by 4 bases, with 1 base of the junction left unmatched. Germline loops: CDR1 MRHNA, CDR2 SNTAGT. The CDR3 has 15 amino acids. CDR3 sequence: CASSDSTGGADTQYF. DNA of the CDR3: TGTGCCAGCAGTGACTCGACAGGGGGCGCAGATACGCAGTATTTT.

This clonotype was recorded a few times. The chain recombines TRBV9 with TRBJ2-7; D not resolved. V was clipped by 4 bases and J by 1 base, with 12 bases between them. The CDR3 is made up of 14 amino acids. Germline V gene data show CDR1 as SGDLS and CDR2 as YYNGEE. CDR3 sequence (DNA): TGTGCCAGCAGCCCAAATTTCGGGTCCTACGAGCAGTACTTC. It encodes CASSPNFGSYEQYF.

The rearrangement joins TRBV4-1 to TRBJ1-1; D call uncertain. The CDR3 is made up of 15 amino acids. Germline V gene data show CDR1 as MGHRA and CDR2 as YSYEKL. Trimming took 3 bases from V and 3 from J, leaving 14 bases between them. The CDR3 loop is CASSHAGREDTEAFF. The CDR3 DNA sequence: TGCGCCAGCAGCCATGCGGGGAGGGAGGACACTGAAGCTTTCTTT.

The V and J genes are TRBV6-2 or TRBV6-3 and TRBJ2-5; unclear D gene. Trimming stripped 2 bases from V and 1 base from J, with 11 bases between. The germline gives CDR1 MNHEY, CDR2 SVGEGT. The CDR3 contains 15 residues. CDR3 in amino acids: CASSYHRITQETQYF. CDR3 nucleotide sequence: TGTGCCAGCAGTTACCATAGGATCACCCAAGAGACCCAGTACTTC.

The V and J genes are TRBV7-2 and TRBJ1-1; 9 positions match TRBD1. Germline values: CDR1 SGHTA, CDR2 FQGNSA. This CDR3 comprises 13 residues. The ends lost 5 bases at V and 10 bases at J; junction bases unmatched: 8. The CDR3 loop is CASSEGQGGRAFF. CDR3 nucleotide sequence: TGTGCCAGCAGCGAGGGACAGGGAGGACGAGCTTTCTTT.

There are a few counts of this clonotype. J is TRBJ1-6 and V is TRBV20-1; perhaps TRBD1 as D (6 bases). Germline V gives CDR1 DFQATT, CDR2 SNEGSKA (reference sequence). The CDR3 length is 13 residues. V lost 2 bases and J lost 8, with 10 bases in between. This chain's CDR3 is CSARRTADSPLHF. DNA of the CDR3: TGCAGTGCTAGAAGGACAGCCGATTCACCCCTCCACTTT.

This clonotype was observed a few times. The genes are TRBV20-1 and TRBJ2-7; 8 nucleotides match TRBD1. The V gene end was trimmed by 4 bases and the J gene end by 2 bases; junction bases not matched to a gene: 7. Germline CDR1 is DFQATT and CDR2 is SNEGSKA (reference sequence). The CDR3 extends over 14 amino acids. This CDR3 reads CSATPTGAAYEQYF. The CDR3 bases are TGCAGTGCTACCCCGACAGGGGCAGCCTACGAGCAGTACTTC.

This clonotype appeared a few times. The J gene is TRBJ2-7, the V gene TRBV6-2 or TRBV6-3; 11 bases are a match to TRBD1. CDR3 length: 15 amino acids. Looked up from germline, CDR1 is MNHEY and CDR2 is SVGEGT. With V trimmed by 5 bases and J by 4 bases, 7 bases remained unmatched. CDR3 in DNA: TGTGCCAGCAGTCAGGACAGGGGGCGGATTTACGAGCAGTACTTC. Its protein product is CASSQDRGRIYEQYF.